Listed here is a single T cell receptor (beta chain). The antigen is undetermined. The PCR made use of 60 Vbeta and 13 Jbeta primers. Repertoires were generated with immunoSEQ multiplex PCR, while TCRdb's copy carries only in-frame clones and drops some. The table lists just under 150,000 clones, around 75% of them singletons. This entry comes from a study of cytomegalovirus exposure and HLA in healthy donors. Findings of the study overall: Indistinguishability led to the exclusion of some V segments, TRBV6-2 and TRBV6-3 included. More clonal expansion characterized HLA-associated TCR beta chains than equally common others in a later analysis.

V was pared by 7 bases and J by 6 bases, with 5 bases of the junction left unmatched. Germline lookup yields CDR1 SNHLY and CDR2 FYNNEI. The CDR3 sequence is 13 residues long. Material: PBMCs. The clonotype comes from a woman aged 30 to 39 in good health and CMV-seronegative. This rearrangement joins TRBV2 to TRBJ2-3; 9 nucleotides agree with TRBD2. The CDR3 coding sequence is TGTGCCAGCACCGGACTAGCGTGGGATACGCAGTATTTT. Its translation is CASTGLAWDTQYF.